This section outlines one TCR beta chain sequence together with its context. Antigen: not known. CDR3 length: 14 amino acids. Trimming took 0 bases from V and 4 from J, leaving 12 bases between them. The germline V gene has CDR1 SQVTM and CDR2 ANQGSEA. This specimen comes from a study of shared clonotypes between healthy human individuals. At the level of the study: In total, the donors were a couple of women and three men aged 18 to 49. The study's findings and limits: Clonotypes not shared had lower generation probabilities than those common to all four donors.

CD8 memory was a combination that joined CD45RO+ cells with CCR7-negative CD45RA+ TemRA cells. The authors split each subset's genomic DNA evenly across several immunoSEQ plates. TCRdb's table, derived via immunoSEQ multiplex PCR, lists solely in-frame clones and lacks some. Here the sample spans 650,000 to 700,000 clones, less than 95% being singletons. Material for sequencing was memory CD8+ T cells from PBMCs. Subset specified: CD45RO+ cells pooled with CCR7-negative TemRA cells. V and J are TRBV29-1 and TRBJ1-1; D possibly corresponds to TRBD1 (5 bases). The sequence came from a man younger than 30 in good health. Some clones in this sample may be carry-over from other donors' samples. The CDR3 here is CSVEERREGTEAFF. The CDR3 DNA reads as TGCAGCGTTGAAGAGCGCAGGGAGGGCACTGAAGCTTTCTTT. Drawing the rest from reference TRBV29-1 and TRBJ1-1, the complete variable domain is SAVISQKPSRDICQRGTSLTIQCQVDSQVTMMFWYRQQPGQSLTLIATANQGSEATYESGFVIDKFPISRPNLTFSTLTVSNMSPEDSSIYLCSVEERREGTEAFFGQGTRLTVV.